Below, one T cell receptor beta chain is given with its context. There are many counts of this clonotype. Its antigen is unknown. Within one base of it there is no much larger clone, and no base qualities were kept. This sample was taken from a study of T cells in Graves' hyperthyroidism and ophthalmopathy (dated by TCRdb to 2018 to 2020). Looking at the study overall: Peripheral blood samples were taken at initial diagnosis, before any treatment was given. The paper reports TCR Vbeta CDR3 sequencing of approximately 130 peripheral blood samples: under 45 ophthalmopathy, around 80 hyperthyroidism and approximately 17 progressor patients. Whether ophthalmopathy could be predicted prospectively was tested in an independent validation cohort made up of about 18 hyperthyroidism patients plus 17 patients who later progressed to ophthalmopathy. Following sampling, methimazole starting at 30 mg daily was given to hyperthyroidism patients, and high-dose intravenous methylprednisolone was given to ophthalmopathy patients. In roughly six Graves' hyperthyroidism patients, the study also compared T-cell repertoires from thyroid tissue with T-cell repertoires from blood. The roughly 94 discovery patients were randomly divided into training and test sets at a 7:3 ratio. To identify distinguishing TCR V-J signatures, a discovery cohort of 90 to 100 patients was used, comprising 43 with Graves' ophthalmopathy and approximately 57 with stable Graves' hyperthyroidism. Summary of the overall study and its limitations: No statistical method was used to set the sample size in advance, and investigators knew the group allocation. In validation, the model predicted progression to ophthalmopathy a median of about 5.9 months before onset, with about 71% sensitivity and roughly 73% specificity. Most expanded thyroid clonotypes (frequency above 0.001) were also detected in blood, a finding suggesting that blood repertoires may reflect thyroid immune responses. In cross-validation, a model built on a 13 V-J signature told ophthalmopathy apart from stable hyperthyroidism with roughly 87% sensitivity and approximately 81% specificity, and in testing the same model reached 80%/75%.

Ophthalmopathy patients had moderately to severely active disease, Clinical Activity Score of at least 3, NOSPECS grade of at least 4, and duration under 3 months. Patients with uncontrolled infections, other autoimmune diseases, pregnancy or lactation were excluded. Diagnoses relied on clinical symptoms, serum thyroxine and TRAb, thyroid ultrasound and orbital computed tomography. Ficoll-Paque density gradient centrifugation was used to isolate PBMCs from 8 to 10 ml of fresh peripheral blood. Total RNA was extracted using Trizol reagent, and RNA quality was assessed on an Agilent 2100 Bioanalyzer. The CDR3 runs 14 amino acids, cysteine and phenylalanine included. Just CDR3 DNA is preserved here, 42 bases in frame from base 1. V lost 0 bases and J lost 2 bases; the stretch between them is 11 bases long. Per the germline V gene (reference sequence), GTSNPN is the CDR1 and SVGIG is the CDR2. The TCR beta CDR3 regions were amplified from the RNA transcripts. The first round of RT-PCR for the TCR CDR3 was performed with the HTBI primer set and the Qiagen OneStep RT-PCR kit. The libraries were constructed in a second round of multiplex PCR and then size-selected and purified. Paired-end sequencing of the libraries was performed with 100 bp reads on an Illumina HiSeq2000. Under the source paper's analysis protocol: SOAPnuke was used to process the raw data, throwing out any read that contained adapters or uncalled bases, had a mean Phred below 15, or lacked an exact constant-primer or identifier match. High-quality paired reads were merged with COPE v1.2.5, and unique nucleotide sequences were defined as clonotypes. MiTCR v1.1 was used to align the clonotypes against IMGT TRBV, TRBD and TRBJ reference segments. Only V-J combinations with frequency above 0.0001, covering approximately 99% of repertoires, were analysed. The TCS score was defined as the ratio of F50 (clonal expansion) to E x V (chaos), calculated using BLOSUM62-based TCRdist between CDR3 peptides within each V-J. Welch's t-statistics and random forest reduced some 510 V-J features to roughly 13, which were used in a naive Bayes classifier (R e1071). The public reads were reprocessed in TCRdb via fastp at Q25 and MiXCR, keeping in-frame beta chains. Identical CDR3 protein sequences are pooled into one entry, listed with their most common genes and DNA. TCRdb's processing, not the authors', yielded these V and J calls. This sample has 600,000 or so distinct CDR3 sequences in its table, and about 14% of those were observed once. The ten top clones hold 7% to 9% of the sample.

The sequencing input was blood. This sequence originates from a woman aged 18-29 years with Graves' ophthalmopathy. The receptor chain draws on TRBV30 and TRBJ2-7; a confident D gene designation cannot be given. For the CDR3, the sequence is CAWSVGFNTYEQYF. The nucleotides read TGTGCCTGGAGTGTAGGTTTCAACACCTACGAGCAGTACTTC.